Sequencing of this TCR beta chain was carried out in a study of identical twins. MiXCR was run by TCRdb on the 5' RACE reads, yielding one entry per CDR3 protein. The data hold 300,000 to 400,000 distinct CDR3 sequences, with approximately 9.1% observed a single time. General study results and limits: Sharing of beta out-of-frame sequences by twins showed a weaker excess. For zero-insertion analyses, partial confounding could come from invariant MAIT and iNKT cells. Insertions were reduced in abundant cord blood beta clonotypes but not in memory repertoires.

This clonotype was recorded at least ten times. What it binds is not known. CDR1 and CDR2 (germline): SGHRS, YFSETQ. This CDR3 has 16 residues. Trimming took 2 bases from V and 5 from J; bases not matched to a gene: 8. In every case, the donor was a healthy Caucasian. The source of this sequence is a woman between 50 and 59 years old in good health. Sequenced: naive T cells sorted from blood. This chain uses TRBV5-1 with TRBJ2-2, with TRBD2 matching 8 bases. The CDR3 here is CASSFRVAGGTGELFF. CDR3 DNA: TGCGCCAGCAGCTTCAGAGTTGCGGGAGGAACCGGGGAGCTGTTTTTT.